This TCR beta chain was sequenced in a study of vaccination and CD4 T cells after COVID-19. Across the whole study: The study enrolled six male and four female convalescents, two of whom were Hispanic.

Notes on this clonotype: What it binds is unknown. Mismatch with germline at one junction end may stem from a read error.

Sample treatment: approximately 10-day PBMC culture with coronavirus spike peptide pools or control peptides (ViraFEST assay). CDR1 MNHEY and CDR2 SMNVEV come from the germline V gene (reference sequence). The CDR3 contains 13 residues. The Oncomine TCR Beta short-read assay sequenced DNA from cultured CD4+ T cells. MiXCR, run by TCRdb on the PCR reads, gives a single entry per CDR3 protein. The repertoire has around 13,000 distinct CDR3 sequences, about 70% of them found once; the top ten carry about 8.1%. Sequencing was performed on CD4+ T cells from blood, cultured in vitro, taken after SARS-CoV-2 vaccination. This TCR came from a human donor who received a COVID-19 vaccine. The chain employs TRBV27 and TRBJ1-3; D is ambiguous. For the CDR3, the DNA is TGTGCCAGCCGCCCGGGAGACTTAAACACCATATGTTTT. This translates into CASRPGDLNTICF.